This TCR beta chain was identified in a study of OX40 agonist ivuxolimab in advanced cancers. Looking at the study overall: Patients achieving partial responses numbered three: one hepatocellular carcinoma case and two cutaneous melanoma cases. Study-wide results and caveats: People who partly responded at 0.1-3.0 mg/kg had some of the least clonal expansion seen. The work left the antigen specificity of expanded peripheral T cells undetermined.

A remark on this clone: The target antigen is unknown.

Individuals having autoimmune disease history or systemic immunosuppression were not enrolled. Here immunoSEQ multiplex PCR was the method, and the copy in TCRdb shows in-frame clones only, minus some. The sample contains around 69,000 clones, 85% to 90% of which appear only once. Trimming left V 4 bases short and J 4 bases short, with 13 bases between. CDR1 MGHDK and CDR2 SYGVNS come from the germline V gene. This CDR3 region has 15 residues. The chain is built from TRBV25-1 and TRBJ1-4; possibly TRBD1 for D (5 bases). The specimen was CD4+ or CD8+ T cells sorted from blood, collected in a trial of the OX40 agonist ivuxolimab. The receptor was isolated from an adult with an advanced solid tumor such as melanoma, head and neck, liver or kidney cancer. CDR3 nucleotide sequence: TGTGCCAGCAGTGCACTAGGGGTGGGTAATGAAAAACTGTTTTTT. As protein: CASSALGVGNEKLFF.